This T cell receptor beta chain was captured in a study of Graves' ophthalmopathy and Graves' hyperthyroidism. Amplification of TCR beta CDR3 regions used RNA transcripts. After a first-round RT-PCR with HTBI primers, a second-round multiplex PCR was run. TCRdb itself ran the multiplex PCR reads through MiXCR, one entry per CDR3 protein. The table has around 40,000 distinct CDR3 sequences, about 51% seen once. A duration under 3 months, NOSPECS ≥4, CAS ≥3 and moderate-to-severe activity characterized the donors with ophthalmopathy. V was pared by 3 bases and J by 3 bases, with 8 bases of the junction left unmatched. From germline, CDR1 is SGHKS and CDR2 YYEKEE (reference sequence). The CDR3 sequence is 16 residues long. In this sample, this clonotype turned up many times.

Material for sequencing was peripheral blood. The chain combines TRBV5-5 with TRBJ2-3, with 9 bases lining up with TRBD1. This receptor was obtained from an adult man with Graves' ophthalmopathy. The CDR3 bases are TGTGCCAGCAGCTCACCGACAGGGGGGTTTACAGATACGCAGTATTTT. It translates to CASSSPTGGFTDTQYF. The full variable domain, completed using reference TRBV5-5 and TRBJ2-3, is DAGVTQSPTHLIKTRGQQVTLRCSPISGHKSVSWYQQVLGQGPQFIFQYYEKEERGRGNFPDRFSARQFPNYSSELNVNALLLGDSALYLCASSSPTGGFTDTQYFGPGTRLTVL.